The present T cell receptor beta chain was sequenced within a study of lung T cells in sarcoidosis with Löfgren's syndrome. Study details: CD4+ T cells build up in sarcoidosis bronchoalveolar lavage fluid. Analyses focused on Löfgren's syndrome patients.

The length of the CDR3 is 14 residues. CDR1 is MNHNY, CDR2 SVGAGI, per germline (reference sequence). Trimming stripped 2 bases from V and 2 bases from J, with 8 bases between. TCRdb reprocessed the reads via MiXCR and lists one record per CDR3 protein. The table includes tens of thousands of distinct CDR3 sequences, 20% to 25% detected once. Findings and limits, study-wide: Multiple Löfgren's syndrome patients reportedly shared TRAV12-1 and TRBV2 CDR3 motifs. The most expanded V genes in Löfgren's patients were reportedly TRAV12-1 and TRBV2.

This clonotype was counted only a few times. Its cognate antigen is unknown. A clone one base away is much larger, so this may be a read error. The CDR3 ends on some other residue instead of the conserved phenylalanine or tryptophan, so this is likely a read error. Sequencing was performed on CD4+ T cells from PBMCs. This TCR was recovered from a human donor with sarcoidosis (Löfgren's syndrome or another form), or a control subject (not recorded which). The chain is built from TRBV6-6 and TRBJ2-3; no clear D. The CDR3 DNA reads TGTGCCAGCAGTTACCTAGACTTCACAGATACGCAGTATCTT. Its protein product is CASSYLDFTDTQYL.